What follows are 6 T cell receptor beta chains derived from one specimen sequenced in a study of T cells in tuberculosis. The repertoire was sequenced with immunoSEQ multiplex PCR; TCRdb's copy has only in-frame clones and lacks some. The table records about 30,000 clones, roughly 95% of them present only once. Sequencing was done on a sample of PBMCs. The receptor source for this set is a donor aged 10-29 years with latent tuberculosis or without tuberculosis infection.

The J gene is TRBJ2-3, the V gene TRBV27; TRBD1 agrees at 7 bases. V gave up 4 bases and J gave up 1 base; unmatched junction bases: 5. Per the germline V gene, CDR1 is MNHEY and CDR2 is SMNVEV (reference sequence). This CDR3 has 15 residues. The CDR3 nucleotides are TGTGCCAGCAGTTCCCTTAGGGGGCGCACAGATACGCAGTATTTT. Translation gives CASSSLRGRTDTQYF.

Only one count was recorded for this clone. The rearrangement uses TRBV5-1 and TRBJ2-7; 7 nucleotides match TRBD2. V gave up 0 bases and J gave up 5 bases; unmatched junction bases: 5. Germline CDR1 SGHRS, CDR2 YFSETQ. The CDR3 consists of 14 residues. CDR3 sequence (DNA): TGCGCCAGCAGCTTGGAGCGGGGCGGTGACGAGCAGTACTTC. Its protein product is CASSLERGGDEQYF.

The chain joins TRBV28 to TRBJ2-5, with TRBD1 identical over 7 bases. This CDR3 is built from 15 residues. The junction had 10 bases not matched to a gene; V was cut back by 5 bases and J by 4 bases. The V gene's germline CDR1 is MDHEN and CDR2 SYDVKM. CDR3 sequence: CASSPRQGVRETQYF. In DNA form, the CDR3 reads TGTGCCAGCAGTCCTAGACAGGGTGTGAGAGAGACCCAGTACTTC.

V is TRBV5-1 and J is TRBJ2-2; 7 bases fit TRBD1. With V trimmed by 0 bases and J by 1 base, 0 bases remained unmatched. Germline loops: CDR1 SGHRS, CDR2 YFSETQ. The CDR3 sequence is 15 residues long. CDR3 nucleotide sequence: TGCGCCAGCAGCTTGGGGACAGGGAACACCGGGGAGCTGTTTTTT. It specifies CASSLGTGNTGELFF.

Written as DNA, the CDR3 is TGTGCCTGGAGGAGGGCCGGAGGGTATGGCTACACCTTC. It is translated as CAWRRAGGYGYTF. The rearrangement joins TRBV30 to TRBJ1-2, with D hard to call. CDR1 GTSNPN and CDR2 SVGIG come from the germline V gene (reference sequence). Trimming took 3 bases from V and 5 from J, leaving 13 bases between them. The CDR3 sequence is 13 residues long.

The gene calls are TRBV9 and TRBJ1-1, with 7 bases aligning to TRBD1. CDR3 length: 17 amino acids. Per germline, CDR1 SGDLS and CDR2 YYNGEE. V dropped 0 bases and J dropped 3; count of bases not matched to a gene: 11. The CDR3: CASSVVRQGDNDTEAFF. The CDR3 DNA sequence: TGTGCCAGCAGCGTAGTGAGACAGGGCGATAACGACACTGAAGCTTTCTTT.